This TCR beta chain was sequenced during a study of cytomegalovirus exposure and HLA in healthy donors. Overall study context: The Caucasian-associated ancestry cluster held around 81% of 350 to 450 genotyped donors.

A few counts support this clone. Its specificity is unknown. Study results and limitations: The study designated 150 to 200 TCR beta chains cytomegalovirus-associated.

The germline gives CDR1 SQVTM, CDR2 ANQGSEA. CDR3 length equals 16 residues. V lost 1 base and J lost 1, with 15 bases in between. Primers: 60 Vbeta forward and 13 Jbeta reverse. Profiled with immunoSEQ multiplex PCR; TCRdb holds only in-frame clones, not every one. Of roughly 110,000 clones in the sample, approximately 76% are singletons; the top ten hold roughly 2%. The chain links TRBV29-1 to TRBJ2-3, with a possible D match to TRBD2 (6 bases). Sequenced material: PBMCs. The source of this sequence is a man between 18 and 29 years old in good health and CMV-seronegative. In DNA, the CDR3 is TGCAGCGTTGAAGCCCCCCCGGGGGATGGCACAGATACGCAGTATTTT. Amino acid sequence: CSVEAPPGDGTDTQYF.